This T cell receptor (beta chain) comes out of a study of blood T cells in healthy people across ages. Regarding the study as a whole: Considered underestimates were the diversity estimates obtained from one million T cells.

About this clonotype itself: Its antigen is not identified.

A second 7 to 11 cycle PCR used barcoded and J-beta primers. Through a template-switch adaptor with 12 random nucleotides, each cDNA molecule received a tag. Paired-end reads containing CDR3 totaled no fewer than 2.5 million for each sample. Each CDR3 protein is one row after TCRdb ran MiXCR on the 5' RACE reads. The sample holds about 1 million distinct CDR3 sequences, around 25% seen once. This CDR3 contains 18 residues. Germline V gives CDR1 SGHVS, CDR2 FNYEAQ. Between the trimmed V and J ends, which lost 1 base and 1 base, there was a span of 14 bases. This same sample was also taken into another study, of T cells of mothers and their children. That work states: None of the identified T cell clones proved to be persistent microchimeric clones.

Specimen: blood. The clonotype originates from a girl aged 2 to 9 in good health. This chain joins TRBV7-6 and TRBJ2-6; possible D gene TRBD1, 5 bases. The CDR3 protein is CASSLGAGLSSGANVLTF. The CDR3 region has the DNA TGTGCCAGCAGCTTAGGGGCAGGGTTGTCATCTGGGGCCAACGTCCTGACTTTC.